The source of this T cell receptor (beta chain) is a study of OX40 agonist ivuxolimab in advanced cancers. Study-wide context: The study gave patients intravenous ivuxolimab at 0.01 to 10 mg/kg every 2 weeks.

Overall study results and limits: Both CD4+ and CD8+ T cell populations in blood had undergone clonal expansion by week 6 at 0.1 to 3.0 mg/kg. Mean expanded clone counts were higher in CD8+ than CD4+ T cells.

A remark on this clone: The antigen is not known.

This CDR3 comprises 19 residues. V shed 5 bases and J 1 base; nucleotides not matched to a gene: 18. CDR1 is SGHNT, CDR2 YYREEE, per germline (reference sequence). Measured with immunoSEQ multiplex PCR; TCRdb has only the in-frame clones, and not every one. The data show about 49,000 clones, around nine tenths seen once. Peripheral blood came from all dose cohorts at three timepoints. Sequenced material: CD4+ or CD8+ T cells sorted from blood, taken in a trial of the OX40 agonist ivuxolimab. The chain employs TRBV5-4 and TRBJ1-2, with 9 bases fitting TRBD1. The clonotype originates from an adult with an advanced solid tumor such as melanoma, head and neck, liver or kidney cancer. The CDR3 spells CASRDRSRDRDYGNYGYTF. In nucleotides, the CDR3 is TGTGCCAGCAGAGATAGAAGCCGGGACAGGGACTACGGTAACTATGGCTACACCTTC.